A selection of T cell receptor beta chains follows, all from one sample in a study of T-cell reconstitution after alpha-beta-depleted transplantation in children. TCRdb reanalysed the PCR reads using MiXCR and keeps one entry per CDR3 protein. There are approximately 490,000 distinct CDR3 sequences in the sample; under 15% occur only once, and over 5.5% lies in the top ten. The sequenced sample was PBMCs from the stem cell graft donor, obtained from the stem cell graft. Receptors originate from a human donor who donated a stem cell graft to a child with combined immunodeficiency. Both conserved end residues are part of each CDR3. A D gene is named only where the DNA matches it firmly. Clone size is stated in some rows and not others, as once, few, many or a class when expanded.

-	TRBJ1-1	TRBV19	-	TGTGCCAGTAGTATAGGGAGCAGCACTGAAGCTTTCTTT	CASSIGSSTEAFF
TRBD1	TRBJ2-7	TRBV3-1	few	TGTGCCAGCAGCCACTTCCCTAGAGACAGGGGCGAGCAGTACTTC	CASSHFPRDRGEQYF
TRBD2	TRBJ2-2	TRBV7-2	-	TGTGCCAGCAGCTTATTCACCAGCGGGGGCACCGGGGAGCTGTTTTTT	CASSLFTSGGTGELFF
-	TRBJ1-4	TRBV12-5	many	TGTGCTAGTGGTACGAGGACAGCAACTAATGAAAAACTGTTTTTT	CASGTRTATNEKLFF
-	TRBJ2-5	TRBV20-1	-	TGCAGTGCTAGAGATGCGTGGACTGACGCCCAAGAGACCCAGTACTTC	CSARDAWTDAQETQYF
TRBD2	TRBJ2-7	TRBV18	-	TGTGCCAGCTCACCGGTATCGGGGGGGGACTACGAGCAGTACTTC	CASSPVSGGDYEQYF
TRBD2	TRBJ2-3	TRBV28	few	TGTGCCAGCAGGCCTAGCGGGGGGAGATCGACAGATACGCAGTATTTT	CASRPSGGRSTDTQYF
-	TRBJ2-7	TRBV12-3/TRBV12-4	-	TGTGCCAGCAGTGGGGGGGTCCAGGGGACGCTTTCCTACGAGCAGTACTTC	CASSGGVQGTLSYEQYF
TRBD1	TRBJ2-5	TRBV12-3/TRBV12-4	many	TGTGCCAGCAGTTTTAATCTCGGGACAGCCCAAGAGACCCAGTACTTC	CASSFNLGTAQETQYF
-	TRBJ2-2	TRBV12-3/TRBV12-4	many	TGTGCCAGCAGTTTAAGTTGGAGCCAGGGGCGAACCGGGGAGCTGTTTTTT	CASSLSWSQGRTGELFF
-	TRBJ1-2	TRBV18	few	TGTGCCAGCTCACCCCCCGGGGGCGCGGACTATGGCTACACCTTC	CASSPPGGADYGYTF
-	TRBJ2-1	TRBV12-3/TRBV12-4	many	TGTGCCAGCAGTTTTCAGGGGTACGATGAGCAGTTCTTC	CASSFQGYDEQFF
-	TRBJ2-2	TRBV19	-	TGTGCCAGTAGGGTGCGGCCTGTGAGGAGCACCGGGGAGCTGTTTTTT	CASRVRPVRSTGELFF
-	TRBJ2-5	TRBV3-1	many	TGTGCCAGCTCACCGTCCCAAGAGACCCAGTACTTC	CASSPSQETQYF
TRBD2	TRBJ2-5	TRBV9	few	TGTGCCAGCAGCGCCCTAGCGGGTTCGGCAGAGACCCAGTACTTC	CASSALAGSAETQYF
-	TRBJ1-1	TRBV6-1	-	TGTGCCAGCAGTGATGGTTCAGCGAAGAACACTGAAGCTTTCTTT	CASSDGSAKNTEAFF
TRBD2	TRBJ2-3	TRBV5-1	-	TGCGCCAGCAGCACCGCCCGTGAGCGGGGGGGCACAGATACGCAGTATTTT	CASSTARERGGTDTQYF
-	TRBJ2-2	TRBV18	-	TGTGCCAGCTCACCACCGATCGGGGTGAACACCGGGGAGCTGTTTTTT	CASSPPIGVNTGELFF
-	TRBJ2-2	TRBV24-1	many	TGTGCCACCAGTGACACCCCCTTTCAGGGGCCCGGGGAGCTGTTTTTT	CATSDTPFQGPGELFF
-	TRBJ2-7	TRBV4-2	-	TGTGCCAGCAGCGGGGAGGATACATCCTCCTACGAGCAGTACTTC	CASSGEDTSSYEQYF
-	TRBJ1-5	TRBV6-1	-	TGTGCCAGCAGTGGACGACAGGTTAATCAGCCCCAGCATTTT	CASSGRQVNQPQHF
TRBD2	TRBJ2-7	TRBV20-1	-	TGCAGTGCTAGTCCCGGTAGCGGGGTCTCCTACGAGCAGTACTTC	CSASPGSGVSYEQYF
TRBD1	TRBJ1-1	TRBV10-3	many	TGTGCCATCACCGGGACAGTAAACACTGAAGCTTTCTTT	CAITGTVNTEAFF
-	TRBJ2-1	TRBV2	many	TGTGCCAGCGCCACAGCCAGGTATGAGCAGTTCTTC	CASATARYEQFF
-	TRBJ1-2	TRBV3-1	few	TGTGCCAGCAGCCAAAGGGGATATGGCTACACCTTC	CASSQRGYGYTF
-	TRBJ1-5	TRBV18	once	TGTGCCAGCTCACCACTCAACAATCAGCCCCAGCATTTT	CASSPLNNQPQHF
TRBD1	TRBJ2-7	TRBV29-1	many	TGCAGCGGTAGACAGGGCGACGAGCAGTACTTC	CSGRQGDEQYF
-	TRBJ2-3	TRBV4-3	many	TGCGCCAGCAGCCATCTCCTGGGGGAGGGGGAGGCAGATACGCAGTATTTT	CASSHLLGEGEADTQYF
-	TRBJ2-5	TRBV2	few	TGTGCCAGCAGTGAAGGAACGGGCGGGTCAGAGACCCAGTACTTC	CASSEGTGGSETQYF
-	TRBJ2-2	TRBV4-3	few	TGCGCCAGCAGCCAAGCGACAGTGCTGGGCACCGGGGAGCTGTTTTTT	CASSQATVLGTGELFF
-	TRBJ1-2	TRBV7-2	-	TGTGCCAGCAGCCAGACCGGGACTATAGCTAACTATGGCTACACCTTC	CASSQTGTIANYGYTF
-	TRBJ2-7	TRBV7-9	few	TGTGCCAGCAGCTTATCCCGGGATGGCGAGCAGTACTTC	CASSLSRDGEQYF
-	TRBJ2-1	TRBV20-1	many	TGCAGTGCTATCCGGGCTTACAATGAGCAGTTCTTC	CSAIRAYNEQFF
TRBD2	TRBJ2-3	TRBV7-2	few	TGTGCCAGCAGCTTAGCGAGGGGACTAGCGGGGGGCACAAATACGCAGTATTTT	CASSLARGLAGGTNTQYF
TRBD2	TRBJ2-7	TRBV11-2	-	TGTGCCAGCAGCTTAGTTCTGACTAGCGGCCTCTACGAGCAGTACTTC	CASSLVLTSGLYEQYF
TRBD2	TRBJ2-1	TRBV10-3	many	TGTGCCATCAGTGAGCCTTCTAGCGGGAGCTCCTACAATGAGCAGTTCTTC	CAISEPSSGSSYNEQFF